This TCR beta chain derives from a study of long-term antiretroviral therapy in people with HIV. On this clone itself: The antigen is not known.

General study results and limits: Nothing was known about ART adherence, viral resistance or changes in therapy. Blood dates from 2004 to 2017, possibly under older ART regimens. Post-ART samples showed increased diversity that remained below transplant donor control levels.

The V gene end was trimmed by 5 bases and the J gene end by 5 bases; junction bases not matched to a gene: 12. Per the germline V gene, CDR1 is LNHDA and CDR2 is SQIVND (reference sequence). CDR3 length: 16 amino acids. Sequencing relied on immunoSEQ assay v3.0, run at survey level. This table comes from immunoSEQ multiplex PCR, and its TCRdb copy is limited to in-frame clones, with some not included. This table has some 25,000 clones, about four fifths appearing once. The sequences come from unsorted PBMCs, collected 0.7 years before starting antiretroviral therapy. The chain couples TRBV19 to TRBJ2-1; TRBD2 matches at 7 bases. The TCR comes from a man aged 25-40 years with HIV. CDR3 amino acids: CASSPREALPHNEQFF. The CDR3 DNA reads TGTGCCAGTAGTCCACGGGAGGCCTTGCCCCACAATGAGCAGTTCTTC.